In its sample, the clone carrying this TCR beta chain was seen a few times. Participants' own reports of clinical history determined their cohort assignment. This specimen belongs to a study of blood T cell repertoires in COVID-19. In germline, CDR1 is SGHRS, CDR2 YFSETQ. Germline trimming cut 4 bases from V and 13 bases from J; bases unmatched to any gene: 11. This CDR3 has 14 residues. In the original analysis: Reference gene primer amplification gave estimated nucleated cell counts. The method was immunoSEQ multiplex PCR; TCRdb's version includes in-frame clones alone and lacks a portion of them. V and J calls and clone size are those listed in that table; D and trimming were worked out from the DNA. The sample has around 250,000 clones, approximately 85% seen once.

The sequencing input was PBMCs or T cells enriched from blood (not recorded which). The chain couples TRBV5-1 to TRBJ1-6; 7 bases line up with TRBD1. The sequence was obtained from a woman in her forties or fifties who had recovered from COVID-19. CDR3 coding DNA: TGCGCCAGCAGCCTCCAGGGGGAACGTGCGCCCCTCCACTTT. Protein: CASSLQGERAPLHF. Drawing the rest from reference TRBV5-1 and TRBJ1-6, the complete variable domain is KAGVTQTPRYLIKTRGQQVTLSCSPISGHRSVSWYQQTPGQGLQFLFEYFSETQRNKGNFPGRFSGRQFSNSRSEMNVSTLELGDSALYLCASSLQGERAPLHFGNGTRLTVT.